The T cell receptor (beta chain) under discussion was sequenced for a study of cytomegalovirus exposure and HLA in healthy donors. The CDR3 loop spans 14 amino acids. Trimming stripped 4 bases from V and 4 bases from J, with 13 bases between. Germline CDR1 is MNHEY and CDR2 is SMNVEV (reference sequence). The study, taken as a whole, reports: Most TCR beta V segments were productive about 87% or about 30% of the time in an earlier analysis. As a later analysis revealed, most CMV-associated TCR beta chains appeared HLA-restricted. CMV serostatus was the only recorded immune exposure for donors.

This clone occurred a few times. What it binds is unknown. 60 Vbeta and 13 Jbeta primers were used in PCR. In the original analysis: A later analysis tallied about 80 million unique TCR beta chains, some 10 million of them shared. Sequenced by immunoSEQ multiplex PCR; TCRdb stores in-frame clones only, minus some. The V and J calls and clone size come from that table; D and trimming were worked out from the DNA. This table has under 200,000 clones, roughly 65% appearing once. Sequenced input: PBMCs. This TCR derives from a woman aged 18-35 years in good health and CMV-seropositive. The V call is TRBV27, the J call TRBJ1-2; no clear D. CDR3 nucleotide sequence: TGTGCCAGCAGTTCCTCTGCCGCCAGCTATGGCTACACCTTC. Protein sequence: CASSSSAASYGYTF.